This entry features one TCR beta chain sequence. Germline assignment: CDR1 MNHEY and CDR2 SVGAGI. This CDR3 is built from 13 residues. V was cut by 6 bases and J by 8 bases, with 16 bases left in between. PCR involved 60 Vbeta and 13 Jbeta primers. The data were produced by immunoSEQ multiplex PCR, yet TCRdb's version contains in-frame clones alone and is incomplete. Here the sample spans some 190,000 clones, just over 75% being singletons. The data originate from a study of cytomegalovirus exposure and HLA in healthy donors. The V call is TRBV6-5, the J call TRBJ1-2; TRBD1 might be the D (6 bases). This TCR derives from a man aged 18 to 35 in good health and CMV-seronegative. The sequencing sample was made of PBMCs. The CDR3 DNA is TGTGCCAGCAGCTACGACAGGCTCAAAGGCTACACCTTC. Protein: CASSYDRLKGYTF.